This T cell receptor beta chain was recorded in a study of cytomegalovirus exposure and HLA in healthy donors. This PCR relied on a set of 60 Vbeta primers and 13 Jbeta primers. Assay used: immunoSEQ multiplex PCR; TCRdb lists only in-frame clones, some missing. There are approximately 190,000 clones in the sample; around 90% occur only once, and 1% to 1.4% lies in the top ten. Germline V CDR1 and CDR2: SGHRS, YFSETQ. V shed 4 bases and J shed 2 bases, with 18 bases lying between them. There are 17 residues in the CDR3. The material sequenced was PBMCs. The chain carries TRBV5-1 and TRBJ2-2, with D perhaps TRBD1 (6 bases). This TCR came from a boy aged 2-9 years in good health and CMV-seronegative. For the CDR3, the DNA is TGCGCCAGCAGCCATAGTCCGCGACAGGCAAACACCGGGGAGCTGTTTTTT. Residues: CASSHSPRQANTGELFF. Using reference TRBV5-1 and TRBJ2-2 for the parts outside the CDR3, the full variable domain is KAGVTQTPRYLIKTRGQQVTLSCSPISGHRSVSWYQQTPGQGLQFLFEYFSETQRNKGNFPGRFSGRQFSNSRSEMNVSTLELGDSALYLCASSHSPRQANTGELFFGEGSRLTVL.